This T cell receptor beta chain derives from a study of OX40 agonist ivuxolimab in advanced cancers. The CDR3 loop spans 16 amino acids. The V end was cut by 6 bases, the J end by 0 bases, with 15 bases between. Germline-derived CDR1 and CDR2 are LNHDA and SQIVND (reference sequence). Generated by immunoSEQ multiplex PCR, the TCRdb table keeps only in-frame clones and is missing some. The sample includes some 79,000 clones, approximately 90% of them seen just once. The specimen comprised CD4+ or CD8+ T cells sorted from blood, sampled in a trial of the OX40 agonist ivuxolimab. This TCR was recovered from an adult with an advanced solid tumor such as melanoma, head and neck, liver or kidney cancer. The V and J genes are TRBV19 and TRBJ2-1; a weak D match, TRBD2 (5 bases). The chain's CDR3 is CASSSLEGISYNEQFF. The CDR3 DNA follows: TGTGCCAGTAGCTCCCTTGAGGGAATCTCCTACAATGAGCAGTTCTTC.